This TCR beta chain was recovered during a study of cytomegalovirus exposure and HLA in healthy donors (dated by TCRdb to the late 2010s). About the study as a whole: In an earlier analysis of 587 of the donors, about 260 Gb of sequence data and 90 million to 130 million unique TCR beta sequences from 180 million or so T cells were reported. Roughly 300 gigabases of sequencing data and around 87 million unique TCR sequences were included in an early release covering about 700 HLA-typed donors. Of the approximately 400 genotyped donors, 65% to 90% fell in the genetic ancestry cluster associated with self-reported Caucasian donors. The study aimed to test whether cataloging public T cell receptors could reveal signatures of past pathogen exposure. The study used immunosequencing to profile the T cell repertoires of 600 to 850 subjects and linked those repertoires to cytomegalovirus serostatus. Besides the first cohort of hundreds of subjects, a separate validation cohort made up of over 100 different subjects was used. High-throughput TCR immunosequencing, statistical association of individual TCRs with disease status, and machine learning were combined to predict cytomegalovirus infection status. To study patterns of TCR occurrence, a later analysis re-analyzed previously published TCR beta repertoires from 500 to 850 donors and added high-resolution HLA genotyping. The later analysis used no new phenotypic data to find candidate immune exposures, relying instead on TCR beta sequences and their occurrence across donors. An earlier analysis of approximately 580 of the donors used high-throughput TCR beta sequencing to judge whether each TCR beta V gene segment behaved as functional or pseudogenic. Donor age, sex, ethnicity and CMV serostatus were compiled together with the repertoire data. A later genetic analysis used genome-wide SNP genotypes for about 60% of the roughly 700 donors, treating that subset as a discovery cohort. All discovery cohort repertoires had been generated on a single sequencing platform. HLA typing covered class I and class II loci at four-digit resolution. Typing coverage varied by locus: roughly 629-640 donors for A, B, C, DRB1 and DQB1; approximately 500 for DQA1; over 600 for DPA1; 400 to 480 for DPB1. Roughly 5 DR-DQ haplotypes were handled as single units for association and clustering, since linkage in the cohort was strong. Among around 400 genotyped donors of the cohort, an average of 235,054 unique TCR beta nucleotide sequences were sequenced per donor, around a sixth of them non-productive. What the authors observed across the whole study: A later analysis reported that several top co-occurrence clusters appeared linked to parvovirus B19, influenza, CMV and Epstein-Barr virus. A group of highly shared sequence variants was considered likely to be a technical artifact of the sequencing pipeline. Specific HLA alleles were associated with around 18,000 TCR beta sequences at a false discovery rate of 0.05 in a later analysis. In vitro tests confirmed that a few of the cytomegalovirus-associated TCR beta chains recognize cytomegalovirus antigens. Because HLA typing was missing for some donors at each locus, association tests included only the typed subset. A further reported finding was that TCR beta sequences accurately predicted the HLA-A and HLA-B alleles for most subjects in the first cohort. The presence/absence analyses assumed that sequencing depth was roughly uniform across donors, and that assumption may not be true. A total of 164 TCR beta chains were listed by the study as associated with cytomegalovirus. According to a later analysis, most CMV-associated TCR beta chains appeared to be HLA-restricted, and the HLA associations seemed to be driven largely by CMV exposure. Broadly in line with IMGT annotations, most TCR beta V segments showed up in productive rearrangements about 87% or about 30% of the time in an earlier analysis of several hundred of the donors. The classifier was reported to diagnose cytomegalovirus status with high specificity and sensitivity in both the original and validation cohorts. In this cohort, only TCR beta chains were sequenced, and detectable features were limited by the absence of alpha or paired-chain data. Correlated functional status among segregating V segments might reflect linkage disequilibrium, but an unknown experimental factor could not be ruled out. According to the authors, the approach could potentially be generalized to other disease states and immunological phenotypes. Some IMGT-functional V segments, including TRBV6-2 and TRBV6-3, could not be told apart with the 87-base-pair reads, so those segments were excluded. A later genetic analysis associated a missense DCLRE1C variant with V-gene and J-gene trimming of TCR beta chains, and an independent cohort replicated the association. Compared with the approximately 670-donor mean, donors in an Asian-associated ancestry cluster had fewer N-insertions in productive TCRs, according to a later genetic analysis. In a later analysis, TCR association rates were found to vary across HLA loci, with the most associated TCRs seen for DRB1 alleles and the fewest for HLA-C alleles. When HLA alleles, especially DR and DQ, strongly co-occurred, TCR associations were difficult to assign to individual alleles. Compared with equally common non-associated chains, HLA-associated TCR beta chains in a later analysis were more clonally expanded and had lower generation probabilities. CMV serostatus was the only immune exposure information available for the cohort. Most TCR sequences were seen in very few donors, while some public TCRs were found in many individuals. The earlier analysis of 587 of the donors excluded 15 to 20 rarely observed V segments, including chromosome 9 orphons, because counts were too low.

In regard to this clone: It lacks a known antigen. It has no much larger one-base neighbor in the sample; base qualities were not kept.

Receptors were amplified or captured by the immunoSEQ multiplex PCR assay. A mixture of 60 forward primers for TCR Vbeta segments and 13 reverse primers for TCR Jbeta segments was used in the multiplex PCR. A multiplex PCR assay on genomic DNA amplified the CDR3 region of rearranged TCR beta genes. On the Illumina HiSeq System, the amplified TCR beta libraries were sequenced as 87-base-pair reads. In the authors' own workflow: Across the 500 to 700 repertoires, a later analysis counted approximately 75 million unique TCR beta chains, 9.5 million to 13 million of which were shared by at least two donors. Raw reads were error-corrected and collapsed into unique sequences by a nearest-neighbor algorithm in which closely related sequences were merged to remove PCR and sequencing errors. To assign V, D and J gene segments, CDR3 sequences were aligned to IMGT reference sequences. For a sequence to be retained, a match of at least six nucleotides to both a V gene segment and a J gene segment was required. Rearrangements were called productive when the CDR3 lacked stop codons and stayed in frame with V and J; all others were non-productive. CDR3 was defined by IMGT convention, running from the second conserved V-encoded cysteine to the conserved J-encoded phenylalanine. The earlier analysis of 450 to 750 of the donors excluded any sequence lacking an unambiguous match to a single V gene segment. In an earlier analysis of around 590 of the donors, a V segment was called functional when productive rearrangements were above 56.7%, and segregating when the standard deviation between donors exceeded 5%. A statistical classification framework was built for diagnosing cytomegalovirus status from the catalog of TCR beta chain sequences. In a later analysis, TCR nucleotide sequences were compared against IMGT/GENE-DB human TR gene sequences so that V and J genes could be assigned. Using the TCRdist pipeline, a later analysis assigned CDR3 sequences along with most-parsimonious VDJ recombination scenarios. In a later analysis, each TCR beta chain was defined by its CDR3 amino acid sequence together with its V-gene family, and reads lacking a unique V-gene family were excluded. As a way to deal with suspected cross-contamination and a sequencing artifact, a later analysis dropped approximately 570 nucleotide sequences that were highly shared and had low generation probability. A later analysis calculated a clonal expansion index for each public chain from normalized within-repertoire ranks of inferred template counts. In a later analysis, generation probabilities were computed using a VDJ recombination model fitted to out-of-frame rearrangements, and the results were checked against IGoR. Hypergeometric tests were used in a later analysis to score TCR-TCR, TCR-HLA and TCR-CMV co-occurrence, with a repertoire-size bias correction applied to the TCR pairs. In a later analysis, false discovery rates were estimated by permuting HLA or CMV assignments 20 times. In a later analysis, co-occurring TCRs were grouped with DBSCAN, and TCRdist sequence similarity was added when clustering was performed within HLA-allele-positive subsets. Co-occurrence clustering excluded repertoires with fewer than 30,000 or more than 120,000 public chains, plus five with anomalous nucleotide sharing. TCRdb re-hosts the immuneACCESS table, in-frame sequences only. Its copies lack some clones; in the studies checked, an unresolved V gene accounts for under half of them, and the cause for the rest is not known. D and trimming come from the DNA, and the V and J calls and clone size come from that table. Present in this sample are roughly 130,000 clones, 81% of which were seen just once. The ten biggest clones cover about 0.7% of the sample.

The CDR3 covers 11 residues, taking in both the cysteine and the phenylalanine. Only the CDR3 DNA stays, 33 bases, in frame from base 1. Taken from the germline V gene, the CDR1 and CDR2 loops are MNHNS and SASEGT. V and J lose 6 bases and 9 bases, and a span of 12 bases separates them. In total, 500 to 700 healthy bone marrow donors made up the cohort. All cohort members were sampled while nominally healthy, although unrecorded immune exposures were likely present. The donor tested CMV seronegative and was one of the 352 seronegative cohort members. A peripheral blood sample was provided by each donor, and peripheral blood mononuclear cells were used for TCR beta sequencing. The Qiagen DNeasy Blood Extraction Kit was used to extract genomic DNA from the blood cell samples.

The origin of this receptor is a man in his late teens or twenties in good health and CMV-seronegative. The chain employs TRBV6-1 and TRBJ2-7; TRBD1 is a possible D gene, resting on 6 matching bases. Sample: PBMCs. The CDR3 region reads CASRPDRTQYF. The DNA sequence reads TGTGCCAGCAGGCCGGACAGAACGCAGTACTTC.